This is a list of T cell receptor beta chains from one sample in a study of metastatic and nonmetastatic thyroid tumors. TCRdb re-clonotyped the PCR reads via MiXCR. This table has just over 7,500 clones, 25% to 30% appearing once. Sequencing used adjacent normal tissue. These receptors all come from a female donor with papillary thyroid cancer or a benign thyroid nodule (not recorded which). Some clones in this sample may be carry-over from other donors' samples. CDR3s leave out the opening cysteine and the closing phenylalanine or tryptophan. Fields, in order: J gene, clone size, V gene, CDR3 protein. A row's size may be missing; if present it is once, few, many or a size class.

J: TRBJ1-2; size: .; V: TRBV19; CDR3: ASTDISGVGNYGYT
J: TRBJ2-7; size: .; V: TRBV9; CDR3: ASSVSETYEQY
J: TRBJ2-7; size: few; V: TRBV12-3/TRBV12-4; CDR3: ASSLTGAEQY
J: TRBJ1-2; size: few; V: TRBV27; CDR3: ASRPTMGSATLGYT
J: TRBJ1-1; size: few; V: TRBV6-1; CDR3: ASWPQGDMNTEAF
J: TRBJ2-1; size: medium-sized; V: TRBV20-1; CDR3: SARHGEVYNEQF
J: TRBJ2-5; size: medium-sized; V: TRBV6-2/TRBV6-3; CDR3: ASSYSIWTQY
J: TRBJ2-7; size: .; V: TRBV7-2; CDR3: ASSPDRGGEQY
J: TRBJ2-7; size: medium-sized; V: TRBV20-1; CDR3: SANRYYEQY
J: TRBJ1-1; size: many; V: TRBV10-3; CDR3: ASTQAGATEAF
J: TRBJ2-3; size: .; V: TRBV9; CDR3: ASILGGQGSDTQY
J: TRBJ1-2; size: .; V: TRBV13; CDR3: ASSLGQGGT
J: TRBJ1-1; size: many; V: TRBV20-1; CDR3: SATKTGRNQNTEAF
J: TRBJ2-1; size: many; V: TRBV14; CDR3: ASSQTPGPNNEQF
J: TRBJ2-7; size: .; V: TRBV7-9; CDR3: ASSYPTGKQY
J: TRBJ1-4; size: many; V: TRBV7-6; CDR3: ASSLQTGVNEKLF
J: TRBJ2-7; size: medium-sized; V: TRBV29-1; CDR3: SVGGRNYEQY
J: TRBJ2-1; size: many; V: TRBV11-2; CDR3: ASSLEGTGSVDEQF
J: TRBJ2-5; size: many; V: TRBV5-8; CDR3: ASSLTATQQETQY
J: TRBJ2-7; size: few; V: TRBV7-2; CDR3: ASSLFSGGEQY
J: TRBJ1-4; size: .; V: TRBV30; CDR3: AWSVSRGKLF
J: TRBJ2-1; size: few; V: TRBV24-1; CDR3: ATSGGRWKRGEQF
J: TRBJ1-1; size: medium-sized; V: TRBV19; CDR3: ASRGLGGDTEAF
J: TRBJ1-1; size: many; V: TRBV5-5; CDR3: ASTEGAVAF
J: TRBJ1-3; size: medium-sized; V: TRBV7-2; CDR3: ASSPARVGNTIY
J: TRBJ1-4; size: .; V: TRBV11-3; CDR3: ASSLETGAFATNEKLF
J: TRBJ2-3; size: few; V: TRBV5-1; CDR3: ASSPGLAGHDTDTQY
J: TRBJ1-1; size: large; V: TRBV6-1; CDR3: ASSESQGRTEAF
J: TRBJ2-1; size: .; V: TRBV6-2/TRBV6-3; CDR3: ASSYGAGSYNEQL
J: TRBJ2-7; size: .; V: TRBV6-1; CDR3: ASIESSYEQY
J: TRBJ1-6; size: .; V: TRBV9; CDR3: ASSVGQVNSPLH
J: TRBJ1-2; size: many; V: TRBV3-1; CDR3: ASSPGEEAGYT
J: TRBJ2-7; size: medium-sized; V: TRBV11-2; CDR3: ASSLEPGLAGLEQY
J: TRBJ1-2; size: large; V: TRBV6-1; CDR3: ASSEGYGYT
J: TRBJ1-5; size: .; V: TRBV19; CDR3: ASSAGTGYHQPQH
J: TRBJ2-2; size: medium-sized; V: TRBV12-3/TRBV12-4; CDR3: ASILGRGELF
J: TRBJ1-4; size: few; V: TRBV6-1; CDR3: ASRLTGAGGEKLF
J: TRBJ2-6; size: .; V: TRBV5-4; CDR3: ASSVRELAGVGANVLT
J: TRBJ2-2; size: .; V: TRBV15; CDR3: ATSSGKGGISNTGELF